Described below is a single T cell receptor (beta chain) sequence and its context. The data were taken from a study of T cell responses to AZD1222 COVID-19 vaccine. The CDR3 totals 17 residues. Trimming shortened V by 10 bases and J by 3 bases, and 25 bases separated the two germline ends. The germline gives CDR1 MDHEN, CDR2 SYDVKM. Libraries were prepared by immunoSEQ multiplex PCR; TCRdb keeps only in-frame clonotypes and omits some of them. The table shows some 110,000 clones, with roughly 84% occurring only once. The sequence was collected from an adult in good health. Sequenced material: peripheral blood, taken on day 0 of AZD1222 vaccination. The gene calls are TRBV28 and TRBJ2-1, with D tentatively TRBD2 (9 bases). CDR3: CAIQGAAGGAGYNEQFF. The CDR3 coding sequence is TGTGCCATCCAGGGGGCGGCGGGAGGGGCCGGCTACAATGAGCAGTTCTTC.